This note documents a single T cell receptor (beta chain) sequence. The record originates from a study of cytomegalovirus exposure and HLA in healthy donors. Germline V gene sequence: CDR1 LNHNV, CDR2 YYDKDF (reference sequence). This CDR3 region has 14 residues. Trimming shortened V by 5 bases and J by 4 bases, and 12 bases separated the two germline ends. PCR involved 60 Vbeta and 13 Jbeta primers. Libraries were prepared by immunoSEQ multiplex PCR; TCRdb keeps only in-frame clonotypes and omits some of them. The sample records a few hundred thousand clones, approximately 80% being singletons. Sequencing input: PBMCs. The sequence came from a man in his forties or fifties in good health and CMV-seronegative. This chain uses TRBV15 with TRBJ2-1; D might be TRBD2 (6 bases). This chain's CDR3 is CATSPRGEYNEQFF. CDR3 DNA sequence: TGTGCCACCAGCCCCCGCGGGGAATACAATGAGCAGTTCTTC.